The entry below gives a single TCR beta chain sequence along with its context. It has no known antigen specificity. Base qualities are missing; no much larger clone stands one base away. TCRbeta CDR3 regions were amplified from genomic DNA using the immunoSEQ Assay, a bias-controlled multiplex PCR. The published analysis was carried out like this. Within the assay, amplification of reference gene primers was used to estimate how many nucleated cells each sample contained. To quantify the absolute abundance of each unique TCRbeta CDR3 rearrangement, sequence reads were collapsed and filtered. For each sample, productive Simpson clonality was calculated as the square root of Simpson's diversity index across productive rearrangements. TCRdb took over this immuneACCESS table, retaining in-frame rearrangements with V and J assigned. Such tables are incomplete; in checked studies, under half of the missing clones stem from an unresolved V gene, and the remainder is unexplained. The V and J calls and the clone size are those of that table, but D and trimming were determined from the DNA. This sample comprises roughly 250,000 clones, 90% to 95% of them detected only once. Approximately 2% of the sample is in the top ten clones.

From the cysteine through the phenylalanine, the CDR3 covers 14 amino acids. Only the CDR3 region is kept as DNA, spanning 42 bases read in frame from base 1. Trimming at the junction amounts to 2 bases on V and 4 bases on J, and the germline ends lie 11 bases apart. Reading the germline V gene (reference sequence) gives CDR1 SEHNR and CDR2 FQNEAQ. The data originate from a study of blood T cell repertoires in COVID-19 (dated by TCRdb to 2018 to 2021). Regarding the study in general: Samples from collaborators originated in the United States, Italy and Spain and spanned both the acute and convalescent phases of COVID-19. The prospective study material was composed of cDNA or gDNA derived from T cells, B-cell-depleted T cells, or PBMCs. Deeply sampled blood TCRbeta repertoires from subjects exposed to, actively infected with, or recovered from COVID-19 were included in the dataset. A freely available public database, intended as a resource for researchers studying the immune response to SARS-CoV-2, is where the repertoires were released. The samples were drawn from the first 160 participants of the ongoing ImmuneRACE study and from 1,200 or so subjects provided by 6 global collaborators. Nearly every sample came with metadata listing a de-identified subject ID, COVID-19 status, age in years and sex. Where available, HLA class I and class II types were taken from metadata supplied by the sample provider and were not determined by assay-based typing.

On the study overall, not on this receptor specifically: Clinical and demographic metadata were provided uncurated, with the amount varying by source and participant.

Participants in the prospective study were enrolled through a virtual design, were aged 18 to 89 years, and lived in about two dozen United States geographic areas. To assign participants to cohorts, the prospective study relied on clinical history that participants themselves reported in a screening survey and a study questionnaire. Recovered participants in ImmuneRACE Cohort 3 were defined as having two consecutive negative NP/OP PCR tests, clearance from a healthcare professional, or resolution of symptoms. Each participant in the prospective study had whole blood, serum and a nasopharyngeal or oropharyngeal swab collected by mobile phlebotomists. Participants in the prospective study had the option to provide additional blood draws and questionnaires over a roughly 2-month period. Before DNA extraction, prospective study blood samples were shipped either frozen or at room temperature.

The receptor was isolated from a woman under 30 who had recovered from COVID-19. This receptor chain uses TRBV7-9 and TRBJ2-5; a weak D assignment points to TRBD1 (5 bases agree). Sequenced: PBMCs or T cells enriched from blood (not recorded which). CDR3 loop: CASSLNDRGETQYF. The nucleotides are TGTGCCAGCAGCTTAAACGACAGAGGAGAGACCCAGTACTTC.